What follows is one T cell receptor beta chain and its context. The target antigen is unknown. Healthy bone marrow donors formed the donor group. The data were obtained in a study of cytomegalovirus exposure and HLA in healthy donors. In the study overall: Unique TCRs numbering around 80 million, obtained from HLA-typed donors, made up an early data release.

PCR primers comprised 60 Vbeta and 13 Jbeta primers. The protocol was immunoSEQ multiplex PCR, while the TCRdb copy is restricted to in-frame clones and leaves out a portion. Among over 100,000 clones listed, more than 70% were seen once. Study-wide results and caveats: The study listed approximately 170 cytomegalovirus-associated TCR beta chains.

CDR1 SGHNT and CDR2 YYREEE come from the germline V gene (reference sequence). The CDR3 is made up of 19 amino acids. Losses at the gene ends were 0 bases for V and 1 base for J; bases not matched to a gene: 4. Sequenced material: PBMCs. The rearrangement uses TRBV5-4 and TRBJ2-2, with 15 nucleotides matching TRBD2. The clonotype comes from a man aged 50 or older in good health and CMV-seropositive. This CDR3 reads CASSLAGTSGGRNTGELFF. For the CDR3, the DNA is TGTGCCAGCAGCTTGGCGGGGACTAGCGGGGGGAGGAACACCGGGGAGCTGTTTTTT.